This TCR beta chain was captured by sequencing in a study of T cells in Graves' hyperthyroidism and ophthalmopathy (dated by TCRdb to the late 2010s). With regard to the full study: Peripheral blood samples were taken at the time of initial diagnosis, prior to any treatment. An independent validation cohort of about 20 hyperthyroidism patients and 17 patients who later progressed to ophthalmopathy tested prospective prediction of ophthalmopathy. TCR Vbeta CDR3 sequencing of some 140 peripheral blood samples (approximately 44 ophthalmopathy, about 80 hyperthyroidism and roughly 17 progressor patients) is reported in the paper. In addition, the study compared T-cell repertoires in thyroid tissue and in blood from six Graves' hyperthyroidism patients. The roughly 100 discovery patients were randomly divided into training and test sets at a 7:3 ratio. A discovery cohort of about a hundred patients, roughly 43 with Graves' ophthalmopathy and 55 to 65 with stable Graves' hyperthyroidism, was used to find distinguishing TCR V-J signatures. After sampling, hyperthyroidism patients received methimazole starting at 30 mg daily, and ophthalmopathy patients received high-dose intravenous methylprednisolone. Paper-wide results and their limitations: During validation, the model predicted progression to ophthalmopathy a median of about 5.9 months ahead of onset, with more than 55% sensitivity and 72% to 80% specificity. In cross-validation, a model built on a 13 V-J signature told ophthalmopathy apart from stable hyperthyroidism with roughly 87% sensitivity and about 81% specificity, and in testing the same model reached 80%/75%. Sample size was not statistically predetermined, and investigators were not blinded to group allocation. Most expanded thyroid clonotypes (frequency above 0.001) were also found in blood, which suggests that blood repertoires may mirror thyroid immune responses.

The TCR beta CDR3 regions were amplified from the RNA transcripts. The TCR CDR3 was subjected to a first round of RT-PCR using the HTBI primer set and the Qiagen OneStep RT-PCR kit. A second multiplex PCR round built the libraries, followed by size selection and purification. Paired-end sequencing of the libraries was performed with 100 bp reads on an Illumina HiSeq2000. Per the original workflow: SOAPnuke was used to process the raw data, with reads discarded if the reads contained adapters or uncalled bases, had a mean Phred below 15, or lacked an exact constant-primer or identifier match. High-quality paired reads were merged with COPE v1.2.5, and unique nucleotide sequences were defined as clonotypes. MiTCR v1.1 was used to align the clonotypes against IMGT TRBV, TRBD and TRBJ reference segments. Analysis was restricted to V-J combinations with a frequency above 0.0001, which covered about 99% of repertoires. A TCS score was defined as the ratio of F50 (clonal expansion) to E x V (chaos), with BLOSUM62-based TCRdist applied between CDR3 peptides within each V-J. Welch's t-statistics and random forest reduced roughly 500 V-J features to about 13, which were used in a naive Bayes classifier (R e1071). TCRdb reprocessing: public reads trimmed at Q25 with fastp, clones called with MiXCR, in-frame beta chains kept. Every distinct CDR3 protein forms one entry, paired with its most common genes and DNA. The V and J calls reflect TCRdb's pipeline rather than the authors' work. This sample holds about 210,000 distinct CDR3 sequences; roughly 17% were observed only once. Of the sample, roughly 50% is held by the ten largest clones.

Stable Graves' hyperthyroidism was defined as no progression to ophthalmopathy during 18 months of follow-up. The hyperthyroidism patients were between 18 and 65 years old and newly diagnosed, with a disease duration of less than 2 months. Exclusion was applied to patients with uncontrolled infections, other autoimmune diseases, pregnancy or lactation. Diagnoses relied on clinical symptoms, serum thyroxine and TRAb, thyroid ultrasound and orbital computed tomography. PBMCs were isolated from about 9 ml of fresh peripheral blood by Ficoll-Paque density gradient centrifugation. Total RNA was extracted with Trizol reagent, and quality was checked on an Agilent 2100 Bioanalyzer. This clonotype has only a few counts. Its antigen remains undetermined. Per-nucleotide qualities are absent, and no much larger clonotype sits a single base away. Measured from the cysteine to the phenylalanine, the CDR3 is 12 residues long. The sequence is cut down to CDR3 DNA, 36 bases in frame from base 1. Between the V and J ends, shortened by 3 bases and 9 bases respectively, the junction contains 12 bases. Looking up the germline V gene yields CDR1 MNHEY and CDR2 SVGEGT.

In this chain, TRBV6-2 or TRBV6-3 is recombined with TRBJ2-7, with no D gene named confidently. Material for sequencing was blood. This receptor was taken from a man in his fifties or sixties with Graves' hyperthyroidism. The CDR3 region has the sequence CASSYPGFMQYF. The DNA reads as follows: TGTGCCAGCAGTTATCCGGGTTTTATGCAGTACTTC.